The source of this T cell receptor (beta chain) is a study of blood T cell repertoires in COVID-19. Study background: Material from acute and convalescent COVID-19 was sourced from the United States, Italy and Spain. PBMCs, B-cell-depleted T cells, or T cells provided the cDNA or gDNA that made up the material.

Original handling: The authors estimated nucleated cell counts from reference gene primer amplification. The table came from immunoSEQ multiplex PCR; TCRdb's copy has only in-frame clones and leaves some out. That table is the source of V, J and clone size, and D and trimming were worked out from the DNA. Among approximately 100,000 clones, roughly 90% were seen once, and the ten largest hold 3.5% to 5%. The CDR3 runs to 17 residues. V shed 4 bases and J 4 bases; nucleotides not matched to a gene: 14. Followed over time, Seattle patients had been enrolled while infection was active. This clonotype originated in a human donor with COVID-19, enrolled during active disease. The donor label of this sample is uncertain. V gene TRBV23-1 combines with J gene TRBJ1-1; 8 bases are shared with TRBD1. Being an ORF, TRBV23-1 has a function that is uncertain. The sequenced sample consisted of peripheral blood. The chain's CDR3 is CASSRPNETGGSTEAFF. CDR3 DNA sequence: TGCGCCAGCAGTCGCCCTAACGAAACAGGGGGTAGCACTGAAGCTTTCTTT.